Following are 29 T cell receptor beta chains from one sample sequenced in a study of T cell responses to AZD1222 COVID-19 vaccine. TCRdb's copy holds only in-frame clones and misses some; the assay was immunoSEQ multiplex PCR. This table has tens of thousands of clones, 85% to 95% appearing once. The sample was peripheral blood, taken 28 days after the second AZD1222 dose. All receptors derive from an adult who received the AZD1222 COVID-19 vaccine.

The chain combines TRBV2 with TRBJ2-7; either TRBD1 or TRBD2 may fit D (5 bases each). The germline gives CDR1 SNHLY, CDR2 FYNNEI. Between the trimmed V and J ends, which lost 8 bases and 4 bases, there was a span of 27 bases. The CDR3 runs 17 residues. This CDR3 is CASGLQPGTHLGYEQYF. DNA for the CDR3: TGTGCCAGCGGGCTCCAACCCGGGACCCACCTTGGTTACGAGCAGTACTTC.

The rearrangement joins TRBV11-2 to TRBJ1-5, with D maybe TRBD1 (5 bases). The CDR3 spans 16 residues. With 5 bases removed from V and 9 bases from J, the gap between germline ends came to 23 bases. The germline gives CDR1 SGHAT, CDR2 FQNNGV. DNA for the CDR3: TGTGCCAGCAGCCCCCAAGGGGCAGGGAAGTTAAGGCCCCAGCATTTT. It yields the protein CASSPQGAGKLRPQHF.

The V and J genes are TRBV30 and TRBJ1-5, with D perhaps matching TRBD1 (5 bases). Looked up from germline, CDR1 is GTSNPN and CDR2 is SVGIG (reference sequence). The CDR3 has 16 residues. V lost 3 bases and J lost 1, with 16 bases in between. CDR3 loop: CAWRPAGVGSNQPQHF. In DNA, the CDR3 is TGTGCCTGGAGACCCGCGGGGGTGGGGAGCAATCAGCCCCAGCATTTT.

This chain links TRBV15 with TRBJ2-4; tentatively, D is TRBD1 (6 bases). CDR3 size: 15 residues. The V gene's germline CDR1 is LNHNV and CDR2 YYDKDF (reference sequence). Deletions cut 7 bases from V and 3 bases from J, with 16 bases between. The CDR3 region is CATTRGRGDKNIQYF. The CDR3 DNA reads TGTGCCACCACAAGGGGCAGGGGAGACAAAAACATTCAGTACTTC.

The CDR3 region is CASIDRLDSNQPQHF. The DNA for the CDR3 is TGTGCCAGCATCGACAGGTTAGATAGCAATCAGCCCCAGCATTTT. The V gene is TRBV2, the J gene TRBJ1-5; perhaps TRBD1 as D (6 bases). V was cut by 7 bases and J by 0 bases, with 13 bases left in between. Germline CDR1 SNHLY, CDR2 FYNNEI. CDR3 size: 15 residues. Using reference TRBV2 and TRBJ1-5 for the parts outside the CDR3, the full variable domain is EPEVTQTPSHQVTQMGQEVILRCVPISNHLYFYWYRQILGQKVEFLVSFYNNEISEKSEIFDDQFSVERPDGSNFTLKIRSTKLEDSAMYFCASIDRLDSNQPQHFGDGTRLSIL.

The chain combines TRBV3-1 (or the pseudogene TRBV3-2) with TRBJ2-1, with D unclear. Trimming stripped 2 bases from V and 9 bases from J, with 14 bases between. CDR1 and CDR2 from the germline V gene are LGHDT and YNNKEL (reference sequence). This CDR3 has 14 residues. The CDR3 DNA sequence: TGTGCCAGCAGCCAAAACGAAATAAAGTTTGAGCAGTTCTTC. Its protein is CASSQNEIKFEQFF.

The chain is built from TRBV28 and TRBJ2-1; no definite D call. Trimming removed 8 bases at V and 0 bases at J, with 5 bases between. The CDR3 length is 12 residues. Looked up from germline, CDR1 is MDHEN and CDR2 is SYDVKM. The CDR3 here is CASGPSYNEQFF. The CDR3 DNA reads as TGTGCCAGCGGGCCCTCCTACAATGAGCAGTTCTTC. The whole variable domain, remainder taken from reference TRBV28 and TRBJ2-1, is DVKVTQSSRYLVKRTGEKVFLECVQDMDHENMFWYRQDPGLGLRLIYFSYDVKMKEKGDIPEGYSVSREKKERFSLILESASTNQTSMYLCASGPSYNEQFFGPGTRLTVL.

J is TRBJ1-1 and V is TRBV18, with no clear D. Germline V lookup: CDR1 KGHSH, CDR2 LQKENI. Trimming shortened V by 2 bases and J by 7 bases, and 5 bases separated the two germline ends. The CDR3 runs 11 residues. This CDR3 reads CASSPINEAFF. The CDR3 DNA is TGTGCCAGCTCACCAATTAATGAAGCTTTCTTT.

The rearrangement joins TRBV11-2 to TRBJ1-2; 9 positions match TRBD1. Germline V gives CDR1 SGHAT, CDR2 FQNNGV. The CDR3 sequence is 17 residues long. V shed 2 bases, J shed 4 bases, and the junction held 11 bases outside the gene matches. This chain's CDR3 is CASSLISRDRVFYGYTF. CDR3 sequence (DNA): TGTGCCAGCAGCTTAATCTCCCGGGACAGGGTGTTCTATGGCTACACCTTC.

The chain's CDR3 is CASSQDFWVGETQYF. The CDR3 DNA is TGTGCCAGCAGCCAAGATTTCTGGGTGGGAGAGACCCAGTACTTC. The rearrangement links TRBV14 to TRBJ2-5; D uncertain. The germline gives CDR1 SGHDN, CDR2 FVKESK. Trimming took off 0 bases at V and 4 bases at J, with 12 bases between the two ends. The CDR3 consists of 15 residues.

The chain links TRBV6-5 to TRBJ2-5; D is undetermined. The germline V gene has CDR1 MNHEY and CDR2 SVGAGI. CDR3 size: 13 residues. V shed 6 bases and J shed 1 base, with 9 bases lying between them. The CDR3 loop reads CASRAQIQETQYF. The DNA for the CDR3 is TGTGCCAGCAGGGCACAGATCCAAGAGACCCAGTACTTC.

The V gene is TRBV7-8, the J gene TRBJ1-6; TRBD1 is a possible D gene (5 bases). Per the germline V gene, CDR1 is SGHVS and CDR2 is FQNEAQ. V was trimmed by 0 bases and J by 6 bases, leaving 9 bases between them. CDR3 length: 15 amino acids. The chain's CDR3 is CASSLAHRTNSPLHF. CDR3 DNA: TGTGCCAGCAGCTTAGCGCACAGGACTAATTCACCCCTCCACTTT.

The chain uses TRBV5-4 and TRBJ1-1, with 7 bases aligning to TRBD1. Germline V gives CDR1 SGHNT, CDR2 YYREEE (reference sequence). The V and J ends lost 0 bases and 3 bases, in that order; junction bases with no gene match: 5. The CDR3 sequence is 15 residues long. CDR3 amino acids: CASSLAKTGYTEAFF. As DNA, the CDR3 is TGTGCCAGCAGCTTGGCCAAGACAGGGTACACTGAAGCTTTCTTT.

The chain recombines TRBV28 with TRBJ2-7; a possible D gene is TRBD1 (6 bases). This CDR3 is 12 amino acids long. V shed 2 bases and J shed 11 bases, with 13 bases lying between them. Germline values: CDR1 MDHEN, CDR2 SYDVKM. DNA for the CDR3: TGTGCCAGCAGTTTACTCGACAGGATGGAGTACTTC. Protein: CASSLLDRMEYF.

About this clone: At the DNA level, this CDR3 is encoded by other sequences in the same sample as well. The rearrangement links TRBV19 to TRBJ1-5, with D possibly matching TRBD1 (5 bases). This CDR3 contains 12 residues. CDR1 is LNHDA, CDR2 SQIVND, per germline (reference sequence). Deletions cut 6 bases from V and 6 bases from J, with 9 bases between. CDR3 DNA sequence: TGTGCCAGTAGGACGGGGGGTCAGCCCCAGCATTTT. It is translated as CASRTGGQPQHF. Using reference TRBV19 and TRBJ1-5 for the parts outside the CDR3, the full variable domain is DGGITQSPKYLFRKEGQNVTLSCEQNLNHDAMYWYRQDPGQGLRLIYYSQIVNDFQKGDIAEGYSVSREKKESFPLTVTSAQKNPTAFYLCASRTGGQPQHFGDGTRLSIL.

This clone turned up a few times. The chain joins TRBV29-1 to TRBJ1-2; a weak D match, TRBD1 (6 bases). V dropped 4 bases and J dropped 8 bases, with 23 bases sitting between them. Germline V CDR1 and CDR2: SQVTM, ANQGSEA. The CDR3 consists of 15 residues. The CDR3 is CSVVLQGHETGGYTF. CDR3 coding DNA: TGCAGCGTTGTGTTACAGGGCCACGAGACGGGGGGCTACACCTTC.

The chain uses TRBV30 and TRBJ2-7; 7 nucleotides line up with TRBD1. V lost 0 bases and J lost 6; bases outside the gene matches: 5. This CDR3 has 13 amino acids. The V gene's germline CDR1 is GTSNPN and CDR2 SVGIG (reference sequence). CDR3 nucleotides: TGTGCCTGGAGTGTACAGGGGATCTCCGAGCAGTACTTC. Protein: CAWSVQGISEQYF.

V and J are TRBV15 and TRBJ2-7; no clear D. Germline CDR1 is LNHNV and CDR2 is YYDKDF (reference sequence). Trimming took off 0 bases at V and 9 bases at J, with 27 bases between the two ends. The CDR3 runs to 18 residues. CDR3 in amino acids: CATSRDSCQAHTHLMQYF. In DNA, the CDR3 is TGTGCCACCAGCAGAGATTCCTGTCAGGCACACACCCATCTTATGCAGTACTTC.

This rearrangement joins TRBV29-1 to TRBJ1-2; TRBD1 matches at 8 bases. The CDR3 sequence is 14 residues long. Unmatched junction bases numbered 13, after V lost 7 bases and J lost 6 bases. CDR1 is SQVTM, CDR2 ANQGSEA, per germline. Here the CDR3 DNA reads TGCAGCGCCCAAAACAGGGGGATTGGAAATGGCTACACCTTC. The encoded protein is CSAQNRGIGNGYTF. Full variable domain (rest looked up from reference TRBV29-1 and TRBJ1-2): SAVISQKPSRDICQRGTSLTIQCQVDSQVTMMFWYRQQPGQSLTLIATANQGSEATYESGFVIDKFPISRPNLTFSTLTVSNMSPEDSSIYLCSAQNRGIGNGYTFGSGTRLTVV.

J is TRBJ2-1 and V is TRBV10-1; TRBD2 matches at 11 bases. V lost 6 bases and J lost 1; bases outside the gene matches: 8. Germline CDR1 is WNHNN and CDR2 is SYGVQD (reference sequence). The CDR3 contains 17 residues. The DNA of the CDR3 is TGCGCCAGCAGCGATGGGGTAGCGGGAGGGTCCTACAATGAGCAGTTCTTC. The encoded protein is CASSDGVAGGSYNEQFF.

The chain employs TRBV9 and TRBJ2-7; D might be TRBD1 (6 bases). The CDR3 has 14 residues. Per the germline V gene, CDR1 is SGDLS and CDR2 is YYNGEE. V was clipped by 1 base and J by 7 bases, with 15 bases between them. The DNA for the CDR3 is TGTGCCAGCAGCGTATACAGGGACGCCCAAGAGCAGTACTTC. Its protein product is CASSVYRDAQEQYF.

J is TRBJ2-7 and V is TRBV7-9; TRBD2 aligns across 7 bases. The CDR3 sequence is 13 residues long. V lost 5 bases and J lost 2; bases outside the gene matches: 3. Germline V gene data show CDR1 as SEHNR and CDR2 as FQNEAQ (reference sequence). CDR3 coding DNA: TGTGCCAGCAGCAGAAGCGGGGCCTACGAGCAGTACTTC. Translation gives CASSRSGAYEQYF. Drawing the rest from reference TRBV7-9 and TRBJ2-7, the complete variable domain is DTGVSQNPRHKITKRGQNVTFRCDPISEHNRLYWYRQTLGQGPEFLTYFQNEAQLEKSRLLSDRFSAERPKGSFSTLEIQRTEQGDSAMYLCASSRSGAYEQYFGPGTRLTVT.

This clone is a singleton in its sample. CDR3 in amino acids: CASSLGSVRNNSPLHF. The CDR3 DNA reads as TGCGCCAGCAGCTTGGGCTCGGTAAGGAATAATTCACCCCTCCACTTT. The chain carries TRBV5-1 and TRBJ1-6; D gene ambiguous. This CDR3 has 16 amino acids. Germline V gene lookup returns CDR1 SGHRS and CDR2 YFSETQ. Trimming took 0 bases from V and 5 from J, leaving 12 bases between them.

V gene TRBV6-1 combines with J gene TRBJ2-1, with 10 bases fitting TRBD2. CDR3 size: 18 residues. In germline, CDR1 is MNHNS, CDR2 SASEGT. The V gene end was trimmed by 1 base and the J gene end by 8 bases; junction bases not matched to a gene: 14. CDR3 nucleotide sequence: TGTGCCAGCAGTGAAGGCCCACCCACTAGCGGGGTAGTATATGAGCAGTTCTTC. Protein product: CASSEGPPTSGVVYEQFF.

For the CDR3, the DNA is TGCGCCAGCAGCTTGGCTCCCGGGACAAACCTGAACACTGAAGCTTTCTTT. Encoded protein: CASSLAPGTNLNTEAFF. The genes are TRBV5-1 and TRBJ1-1, with D possibly being TRBD1 (6 bases). Germline loops: CDR1 SGHRS, CDR2 YFSETQ. V lost 0 bases and J 0 bases, leaving 15 bases between the germline ends. This CDR3 comprises 17 residues. The whole variable domain, filled in from reference TRBV5-1 and TRBJ1-1, reads KAGVTQTPRYLIKTRGQQVTLSCSPISGHRSVSWYQQTPGQGLQFLFEYFSETQRNKGNFPGRFSGRQFSNSRSEMNVSTLELGDSALYLCASSLAPGTNLNTEAFFGQGTRLTVV.

The chain is built from TRBV28 and TRBJ1-5; the D is unclear. Trimming took off 4 bases at V and 9 bases at J, with 7 bases between the two ends. CDR1 is MDHEN, CDR2 SYDVKM, per germline. The CDR3 is 11 amino acids. For the CDR3, the DNA is TGTGCCAGCAGTTCCATCGTGCCCCAGCATTTT. Translating it yields CASSSIVPQHF.

The chain combines TRBV29-1 with TRBJ2-3; 11 bases map to TRBD2. In germline, CDR1 is SQVTM, CDR2 ANQGSEA. The CDR3 extends over 13 amino acids. V shed 0 bases, J shed 12 bases, and the junction held 5 bases outside the gene matches. In DNA, the CDR3 is TGCAGCGTTGAAGAAGGTAGCGGGGGGGCTCAGTATTTT. Protein product: CSVEEGSGGAQYF.

This rearrangement joins TRBV11-3 to TRBJ2-1; maybe TRBD2 (6 bases). The V end was cut by 3 bases, the J end by 10 bases, with 10 bases between. The CDR3 sequence is 12 residues long. Germline V gives CDR1 SGHNT, CDR2 YENEEA. The CDR3 nucleotides are TGTGCCAGCAGCTTGTTTGGGAGGGAGCAGTTCTTC. Translated: CASSLFGREQFF. Together with reference TRBV11-3 and TRBJ2-1, the CDR3 gives the full variable domain: EAGVVQSPRYKIIEKKQPVAFWCNPISGHNTLYWYLQNLGQGPELLIRYENEEAVDDSQLPKDRFSAERLKGVDSTLKIQPAELGDSAVYLCASSLFGREQFFGPGTRLTVL.

The chain has TRBV28 and TRBJ1-1, with 7 bases that match TRBD1. V lost 4 bases, J lost 11 bases, and 19 bases stayed unmatched. Looked up from germline, CDR1 is MDHEN and CDR2 is SYDVKM. The CDR3 sequence is 16 residues long. The CDR3 DNA reads as TGTGCCAGCAGTTCCACAGGGGCATCCACCCTTTTTTGGGCTTTCTTT. Translating gives CASSSTGASTLFWAFF.